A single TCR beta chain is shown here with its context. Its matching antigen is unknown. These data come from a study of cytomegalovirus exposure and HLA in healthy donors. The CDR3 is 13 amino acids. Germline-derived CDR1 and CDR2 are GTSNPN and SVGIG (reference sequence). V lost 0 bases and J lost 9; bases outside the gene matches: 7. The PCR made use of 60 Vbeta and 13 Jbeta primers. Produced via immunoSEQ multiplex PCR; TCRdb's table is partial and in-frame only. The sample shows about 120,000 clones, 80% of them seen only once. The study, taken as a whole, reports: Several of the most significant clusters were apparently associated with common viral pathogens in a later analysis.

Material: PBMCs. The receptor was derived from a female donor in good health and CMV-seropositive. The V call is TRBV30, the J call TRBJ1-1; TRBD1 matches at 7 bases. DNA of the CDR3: TGTGCCTGGAGTGTACTGGGGACAGCCAAAGCTTTCTTT. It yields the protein CAWSVLGTAKAFF.